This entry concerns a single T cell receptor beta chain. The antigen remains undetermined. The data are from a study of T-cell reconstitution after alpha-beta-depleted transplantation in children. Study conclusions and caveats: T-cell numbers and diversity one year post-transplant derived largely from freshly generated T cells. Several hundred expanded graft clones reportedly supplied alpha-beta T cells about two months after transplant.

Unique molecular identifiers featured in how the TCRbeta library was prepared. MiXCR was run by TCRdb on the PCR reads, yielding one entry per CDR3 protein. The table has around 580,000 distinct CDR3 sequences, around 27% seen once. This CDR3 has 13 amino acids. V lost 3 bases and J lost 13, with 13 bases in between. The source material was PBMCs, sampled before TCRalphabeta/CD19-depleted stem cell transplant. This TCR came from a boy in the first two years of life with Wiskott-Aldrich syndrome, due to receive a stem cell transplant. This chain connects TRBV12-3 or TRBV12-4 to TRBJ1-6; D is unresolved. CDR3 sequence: CASSFQDNLPLHF. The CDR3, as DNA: TGTGCCAGCAGTTTTCAGGATAACCTCCCCCTCCACTTT.